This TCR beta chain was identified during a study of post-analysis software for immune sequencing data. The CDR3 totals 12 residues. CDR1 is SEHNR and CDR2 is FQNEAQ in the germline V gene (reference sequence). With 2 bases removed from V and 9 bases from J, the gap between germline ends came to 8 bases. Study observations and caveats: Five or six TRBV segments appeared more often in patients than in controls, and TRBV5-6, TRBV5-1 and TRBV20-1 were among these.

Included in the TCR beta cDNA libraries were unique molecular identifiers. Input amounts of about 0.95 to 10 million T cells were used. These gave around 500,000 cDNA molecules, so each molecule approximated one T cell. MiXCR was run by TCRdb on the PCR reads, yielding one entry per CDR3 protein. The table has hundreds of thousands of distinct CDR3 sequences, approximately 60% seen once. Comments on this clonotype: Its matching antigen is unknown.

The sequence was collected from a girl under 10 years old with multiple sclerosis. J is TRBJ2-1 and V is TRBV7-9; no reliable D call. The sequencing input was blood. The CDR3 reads CASSLPSGEQFF. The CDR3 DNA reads TGTGCCAGCAGCTTACCTTCGGGTGAGCAGTTCTTC. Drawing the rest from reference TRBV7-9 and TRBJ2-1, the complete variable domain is DTGVSQNPRHKITKRGQNVTFRCDPISEHNRLYWYRQTLGQGPEFLTYFQNEAQLEKSRLLSDRFSAERPKGSFSTLEIQRTEQGDSAMYLCASSLPSGEQFFGPGTRLTVL.